The table lists the clone carrying this T cell receptor beta chain with many counts. Its antigen is not known. The record originates from a study of T cell repertoires in cytomegalovirus infection. For the study at large: CMV infection together with matching HLA type was indicated by public TCR beta signatures.

A single record per CDR3 protein comes from TCRdb applying MiXCR to the reads. The sample yields hundreds of thousands of distinct CDR3 sequences, less than 35% seen once. The V end lost 8 bases, the J end lost 8 bases, and 24 bases lay between the germline ends. Germline-derived CDR1 and CDR2 are SNHLY and FYNNEI. This CDR3 comprises 15 residues. Sequenced material: cultured CD8+ T cells from PBMCs, taken from culture after CMV antigen stimulation. This chain uses TRBV2 with TRBJ1-2; maybe TRBD1 (5 bases). This receptor was taken from a human donor in good health (CMV status not recorded). Some clones in this sample may be carry-over from other donors' samples. Here the CDR3 reads CASGGKGTTGGGYTF. CDR3 DNA sequence: TGTGCCAGCGGAGGGAAGGGGACCACCGGGGGGGGCTACACCTTC.